The entry below describes one T cell receptor (beta chain). The CDR3 length is 15 residues. Germline CDR1 MDHEN, CDR2 SYDVKM. Trimming at V came to 4 bases and at J to 0 bases, leaving 5 bases not matched to a gene. Method: immunoSEQ multiplex PCR; TCRdb's copy keeps in-frame clones and lacks some. Here the sample spans a few hundred thousand clones, roughly 71% being singletons. The data stem from a study of cytotoxic CD8 clonotypes in ibrutinib-treated CLL. This receptor was taken from a human donor with chronic lymphocytic leukemia. The sequencing here drew on PBMCs, taken after 36 months of ibrutinib treatment. The chain recombines TRBV28 with TRBJ1-2; TRBD1 matches at 7 bases. The CDR3 DNA reads as TGTGCCAGCAGTTACCGGGACAGACCTAACTATGGCTACACCTTC. Its translation: CASSYRDRPNYGYTF.